This T cell receptor beta chain was sequenced in a study of human T cells and chemical hapten exposure. Overall study: Variation in per-sample TCR yields came mainly from small pooled library volume differences.

Study results and caveats: TCRs above 1 in 1000 frequency did not change with DPC sensitization.

The time point here: healthy volunteer bleed at 2 weeks. Someone pulled total RNA out of unfractionated whole blood. Authors' analysis steps: Counting gave a median of around 90,000 TCRs per sample, with values ranging from roughly 23,224 to 700,000. TCRdb reprocessed the RACE reads with MiXCR, giving one entry per CDR3 protein. The V and J calls follow TCRdb's processing rather than the paper's. Here the sample spans 130,000 or so distinct CDR3 sequences, around 8.3% being singletons. About this clonotype: No antigen is known for it.

What was sequenced was whole blood. The TCR was taken from a male donor in good health. Some clones in this sample may be carry-over from other donors' samples.

The CDR3 DNA sequence: TGTGCCAGCAGCCCCCAACGGGGGGCTGAAGCTTTCTTT. This sequence encodes CASSPQRGAEAFF. The rearrangement joins TRBV12-3 or TRBV12-4 to TRBJ1-1; perhaps TRBD1 as D (5 bases). The CDR3 has 13 residues. V was clipped by 6 bases and J by 6 bases, with 14 bases between them.